The clone carrying this TCR beta chain turned up a few times. Both TCR beta VDJ combination and CDR3 sequence profiling were carried out. Genomic DNA was the template for this profiling. TCRdb analysed the reads with MiXCR anew, one entry per CDR3 protein. The sample holds a few hundred thousand distinct CDR3 sequences, roughly 35% seen once. The sample originates from a study of CD8+CD57+ T cells in acquired aplastic anemia. Overall study context: Healthy donor CD4+ cell samples had a mean of about 10 million reads.

The germline gives CDR1 DFQATT, CDR2 SNEGSKA (reference sequence). The CDR3 contains 16 residues. Unmatched junction bases numbered 14, after V lost 3 bases and J lost 8 bases. The receptor was isolated from a human donor in good health, serving as a control. The sample was sorted CD4+, CD8+, or CD8+CD57+ T cells (not recorded which) from PBMCs. The chain has TRBV20-1 and TRBJ2-1, with 9 positions matching TRBD2. DNA of the CDR3: TGCAGTGCTAGCACCTCCGGGACTAGCTCGTTTTATGAGCAGTTCTTC. This gives the protein CSASTSGTSSFYEQFF.